This T cell receptor beta chain was sequenced for a study of blood T cells in healthy people across ages. The second PCR ran about 6 to 12 cycles with a sample-barcoded 5' primer and J-beta primers. TCRdb independently ran MiXCR on the 5' RACE reads; one entry per CDR3 protein. The sample shows about 1.6 million distinct CDR3 sequences, 34% of them seen only once. Germline loops: CDR1 GTSNPN, CDR2 SVGIG (reference sequence). The CDR3 totals 12 residues. Sequenced material: blood. The chain employs TRBV30 and TRBJ2-5, with 11 bases fitting TRBD1. The end of the DNA is better explained by TRBJ2-7, so the J call may be wrong. This clonotype originated in a woman in her thirties in good health. The CDR3 reads CASGQGGHEQYF. For the CDR3, the DNA is TGTGCCTCGGGACAGGGGGGGCACGAGCAGTACTTC.